This T cell receptor (beta chain) was sequenced for a study of cytomegalovirus exposure and HLA in healthy donors. Points on this clone: The antigen remains unidentified.

The PCR made use of 60 Vbeta and 13 Jbeta primers. As handled by the study authors: It was a later analysis that counted roughly 80 million unique TCR beta chains, of which 9.5 million to 14 million were shared. Generated by immunoSEQ multiplex PCR, the TCRdb table keeps only in-frame clones and is missing some. D and trimming come from the DNA, and the V and J calls and clone size come from that table. The profile shows fewer than 200,000 clones, approximately 84% of them singletons. Despite likely unrecorded immune exposures, the donors were nominally healthy at the time of sampling. The CDR3 length is 17 residues. Germline trimming cut 1 base from V and 3 bases from J; bases unmatched to any gene: 9. Germline CDR1 and CDR2: SGHRS and YFSETQ. Study-level points and caveats: According to an earlier analysis, most TCR beta V segments yielded productive rearrangements about 90% or about 30% of the time. Information on immune exposure was restricted to one variable (CMV serostatus).

This clonotype originated in a female donor in good health and CMV-seronegative. The V call is TRBV5-1, the J call TRBJ1-1; 10 nucleotides align to TRBD1. Sequencing used PBMCs. The CDR3 DNA follows: TGCGCCAGCAGCTTGACCGGGACAGGGGACCCCTACACTGAAGCTTTCTTT. Its protein product is CASSLTGTGDPYTEAFF.